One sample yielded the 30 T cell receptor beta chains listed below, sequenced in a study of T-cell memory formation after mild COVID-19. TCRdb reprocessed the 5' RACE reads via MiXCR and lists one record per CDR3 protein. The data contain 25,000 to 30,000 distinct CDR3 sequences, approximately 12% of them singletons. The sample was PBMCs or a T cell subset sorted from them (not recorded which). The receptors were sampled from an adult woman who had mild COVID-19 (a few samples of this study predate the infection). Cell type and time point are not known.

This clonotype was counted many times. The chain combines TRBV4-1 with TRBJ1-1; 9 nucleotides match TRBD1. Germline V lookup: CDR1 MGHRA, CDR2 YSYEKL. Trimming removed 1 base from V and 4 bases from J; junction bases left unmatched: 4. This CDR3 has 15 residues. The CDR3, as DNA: TGCGCCAGCAGCCAAGCCGGACAGGGGTTCACTGAAGCTTTCTTT. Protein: CASSQAGQGFTEAFF.

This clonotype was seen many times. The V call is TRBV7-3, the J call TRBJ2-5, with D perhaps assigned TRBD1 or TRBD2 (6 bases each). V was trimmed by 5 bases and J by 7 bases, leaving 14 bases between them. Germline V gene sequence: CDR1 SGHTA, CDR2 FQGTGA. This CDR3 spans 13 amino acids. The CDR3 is CASSPEGGRTQYF. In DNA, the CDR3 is TGTGCCAGCAGCCCCGAGGGGGGCCGGACCCAGTACTTC.

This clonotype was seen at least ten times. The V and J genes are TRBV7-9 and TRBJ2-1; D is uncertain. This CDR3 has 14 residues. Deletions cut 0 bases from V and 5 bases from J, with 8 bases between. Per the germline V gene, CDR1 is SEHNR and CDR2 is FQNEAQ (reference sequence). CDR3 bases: TGTGCCAGCAGCTTAGCTCTCGATAACAATGAGCAGTTCTTC. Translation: CASSLALDNNEQFF.

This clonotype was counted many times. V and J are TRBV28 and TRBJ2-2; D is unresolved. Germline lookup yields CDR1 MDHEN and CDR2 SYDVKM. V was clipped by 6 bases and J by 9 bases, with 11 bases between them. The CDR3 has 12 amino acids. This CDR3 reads CASSLVPRELFF. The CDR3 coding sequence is TGTGCCAGCAGCCTCGTTCCCCGGGAGCTGTTTTTT.

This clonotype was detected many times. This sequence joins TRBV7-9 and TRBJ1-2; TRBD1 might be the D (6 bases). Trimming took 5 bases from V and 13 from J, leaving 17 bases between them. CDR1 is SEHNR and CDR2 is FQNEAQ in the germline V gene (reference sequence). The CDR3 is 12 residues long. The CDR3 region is CASSVGGGRGTF. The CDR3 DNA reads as TGTGCCAGCAGCGTCGGGGGGGGGCGCGGCACCTTC.

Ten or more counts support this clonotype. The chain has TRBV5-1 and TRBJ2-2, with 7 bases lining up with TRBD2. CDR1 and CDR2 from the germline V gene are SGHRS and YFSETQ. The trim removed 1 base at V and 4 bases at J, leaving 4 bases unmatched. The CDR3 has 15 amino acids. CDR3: CASSLSGARTGELFF. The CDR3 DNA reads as TGCGCCAGCAGCTTGAGCGGGGCCCGCACCGGGGAGCTGTTTTTT.

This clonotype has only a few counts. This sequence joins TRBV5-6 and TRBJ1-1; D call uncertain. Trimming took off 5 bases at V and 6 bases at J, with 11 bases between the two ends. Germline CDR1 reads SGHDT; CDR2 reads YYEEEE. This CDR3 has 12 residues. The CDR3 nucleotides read TGTGCCAGCAGTACCGGGAAGGCTGAAGCTTTCTTT. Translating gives CASSTGKAEAFF.

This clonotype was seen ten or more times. CDR3 residues: CASSGLAGLSSYEQYF. The CDR3 DNA sequence: TGCGCCAGCAGCGGCTTAGCGGGGCTTAGCTCCTACGAGCAGTACTTC. V usage is TRBV5-1 and J usage is TRBJ2-7; 8 nucleotides line up with TRBD2. V shed 4 bases, J shed 0 bases, and the junction held 9 bases outside the gene matches. CDR3 length: 16 amino acids. Germline loops: CDR1 SGHRS, CDR2 YFSETQ.

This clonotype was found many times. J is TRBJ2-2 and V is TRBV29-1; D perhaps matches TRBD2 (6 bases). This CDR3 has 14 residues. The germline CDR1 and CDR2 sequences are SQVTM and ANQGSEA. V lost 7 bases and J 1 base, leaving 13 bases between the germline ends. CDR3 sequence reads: CSALSGWNTGELFF. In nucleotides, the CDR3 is TGCAGCGCACTTAGCGGATGGAACACCGGGGAGCTGTTTTTT.

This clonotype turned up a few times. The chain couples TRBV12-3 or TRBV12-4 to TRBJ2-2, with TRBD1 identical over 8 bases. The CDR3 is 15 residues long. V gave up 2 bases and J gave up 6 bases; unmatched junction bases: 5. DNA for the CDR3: TGTGCCAGCAGTTTACAGGGGGCGAGGGCCGGGGAGCTGTTTTTT. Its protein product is CASSLQGARAGELFF.

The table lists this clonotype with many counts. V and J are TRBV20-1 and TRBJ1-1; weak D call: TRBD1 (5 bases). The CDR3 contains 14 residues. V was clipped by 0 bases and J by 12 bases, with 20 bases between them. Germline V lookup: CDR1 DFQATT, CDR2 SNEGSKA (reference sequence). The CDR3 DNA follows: TGCAGTGCTAGAGATAGGTTCGGGGCCTTGAGAACTTTCTTT. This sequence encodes CSARDRFGALRTFF.

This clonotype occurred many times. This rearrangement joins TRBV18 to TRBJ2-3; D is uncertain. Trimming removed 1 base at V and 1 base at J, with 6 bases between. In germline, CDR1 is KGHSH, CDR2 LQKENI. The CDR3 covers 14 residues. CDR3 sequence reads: CASSPQAGTDTQYF. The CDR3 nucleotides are TGTGCCAGCTCACCACAAGCCGGCACAGATACGCAGTATTTT.

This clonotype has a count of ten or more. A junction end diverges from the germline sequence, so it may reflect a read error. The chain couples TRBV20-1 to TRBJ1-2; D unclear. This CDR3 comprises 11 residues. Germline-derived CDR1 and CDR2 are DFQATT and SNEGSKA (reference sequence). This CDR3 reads CSARDGRVFAF. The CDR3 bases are TGCAGTGCTAGAGATGGAAGGGTTTTCGCCTTC.

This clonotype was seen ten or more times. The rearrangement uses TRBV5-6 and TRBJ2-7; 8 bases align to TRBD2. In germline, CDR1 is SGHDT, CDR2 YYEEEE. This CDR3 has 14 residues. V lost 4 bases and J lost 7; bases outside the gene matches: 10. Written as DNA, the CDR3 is TGTGCCAGCAGCCGGGGGGGGGATTCTCCGGAGCAGTACTTC. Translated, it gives CASSRGGDSPEQYF.

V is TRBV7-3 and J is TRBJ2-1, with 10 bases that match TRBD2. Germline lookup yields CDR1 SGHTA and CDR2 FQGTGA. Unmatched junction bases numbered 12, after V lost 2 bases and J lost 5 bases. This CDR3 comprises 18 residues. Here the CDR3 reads CASSLGEGLAGADNEQFF. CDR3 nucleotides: TGTGCCAGCAGCTTAGGTGAGGGGCTAGCGGGAGCCGACAATGAGCAGTTCTTC.

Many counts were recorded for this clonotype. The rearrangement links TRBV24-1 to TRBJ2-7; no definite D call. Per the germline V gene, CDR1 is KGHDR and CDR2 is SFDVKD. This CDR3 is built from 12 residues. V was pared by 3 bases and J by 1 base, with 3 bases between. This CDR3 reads CATSDGSYEQYF. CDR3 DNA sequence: TGTGCCACCAGTGATGGTTCCTACGAGCAGTACTTC.

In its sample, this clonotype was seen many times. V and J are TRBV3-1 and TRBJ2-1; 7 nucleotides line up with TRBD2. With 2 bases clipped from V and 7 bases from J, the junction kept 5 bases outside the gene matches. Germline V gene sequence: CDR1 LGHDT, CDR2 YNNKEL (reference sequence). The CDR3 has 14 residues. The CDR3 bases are TGTGCCAGCAGCCAAAGTATCGGGGGGAATGAGCAGTTCTTC. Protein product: CASSQSIGGNEQFF.

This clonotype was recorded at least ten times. CDR3 in DNA: TGTGCCAGCAGCTCAGGACAGGGGGGCGCCTACGAGCAGTACTTC. It translates to CASSSGQGGAYEQYF. The chain recombines TRBV7-6 with TRBJ2-7, with 10 bases that match TRBD1. Germline CDR1 is SGHVS and CDR2 is FNYEAQ. This CDR3 is 15 amino acids long. V lost 4 bases and J lost 2; bases outside the gene matches: 5.

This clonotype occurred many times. CDR3 bases: TGCAGTGCTAGAGCCCTAGCGGGGAGCACAGATACGCAGTATTTT. Amino acids: CSARALAGSTDTQYF. This chain links TRBV20-1 with TRBJ2-3; 9 bases agree with TRBD2. Trimming took 1 base from V and 0 from J; bases not matched to a gene: 2. This CDR3 comprises 15 residues. Germline V gene lookup returns CDR1 DFQATT and CDR2 SNEGSKA (reference sequence).

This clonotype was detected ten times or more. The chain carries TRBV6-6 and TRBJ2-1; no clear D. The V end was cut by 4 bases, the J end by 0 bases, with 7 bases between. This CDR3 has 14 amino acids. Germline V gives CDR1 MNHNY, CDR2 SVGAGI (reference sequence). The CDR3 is CASSSHSSYNEQFF. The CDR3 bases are TGTGCCAGCAGTTCTCATAGCTCCTACAATGAGCAGTTCTTC.

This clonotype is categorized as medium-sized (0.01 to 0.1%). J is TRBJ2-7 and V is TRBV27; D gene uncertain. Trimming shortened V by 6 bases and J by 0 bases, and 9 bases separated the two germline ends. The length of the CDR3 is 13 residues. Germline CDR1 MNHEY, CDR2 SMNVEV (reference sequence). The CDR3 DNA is TGTGCCAGCAGAATGTTGAACTCCTACGAGCAGTACTTC. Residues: CASRMLNSYEQYF.

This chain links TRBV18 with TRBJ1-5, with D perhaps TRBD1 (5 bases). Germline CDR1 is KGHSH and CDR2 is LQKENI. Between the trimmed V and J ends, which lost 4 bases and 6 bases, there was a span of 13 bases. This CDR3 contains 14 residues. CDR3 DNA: TGTGCCAGCTCACAAAATGGGGCCGGTCAGCCCCAGCATTTT. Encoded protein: CASSQNGAGQPQHF.

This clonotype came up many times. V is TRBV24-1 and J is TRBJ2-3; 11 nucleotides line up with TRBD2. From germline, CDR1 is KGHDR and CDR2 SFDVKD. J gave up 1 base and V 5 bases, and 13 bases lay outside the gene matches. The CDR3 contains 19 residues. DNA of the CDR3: TGTGCCACCAGTGGTACCGGGACTAGCGGCCCCGTGCGCACAGATACGCAGTATTTT. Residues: CATSGTGTSGPVRTDTQYF.

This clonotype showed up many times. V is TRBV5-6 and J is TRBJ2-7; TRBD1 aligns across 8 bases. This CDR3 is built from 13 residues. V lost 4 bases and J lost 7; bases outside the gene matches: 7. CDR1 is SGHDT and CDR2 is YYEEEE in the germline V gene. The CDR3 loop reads CASSADRVREQYF. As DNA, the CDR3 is TGTGCCAGCAGCGCGGACAGGGTGCGGGAGCAGTACTTC.

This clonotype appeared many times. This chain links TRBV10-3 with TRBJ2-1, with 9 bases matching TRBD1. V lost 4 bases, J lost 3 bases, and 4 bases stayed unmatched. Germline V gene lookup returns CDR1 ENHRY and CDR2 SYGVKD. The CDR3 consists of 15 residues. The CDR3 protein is CAISADRGLYNEQFF. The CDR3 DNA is TGTGCCATCAGTGCGGACAGGGGACTCTACAATGAGCAGTTCTTC.

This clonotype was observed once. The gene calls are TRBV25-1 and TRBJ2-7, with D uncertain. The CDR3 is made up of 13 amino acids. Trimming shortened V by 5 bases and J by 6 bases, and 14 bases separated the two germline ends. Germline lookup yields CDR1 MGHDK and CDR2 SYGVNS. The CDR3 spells CASSLTGLVEQYF. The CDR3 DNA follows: TGTGCCAGCAGTTTGACGGGCTTGGTCGAGCAGTACTTC.

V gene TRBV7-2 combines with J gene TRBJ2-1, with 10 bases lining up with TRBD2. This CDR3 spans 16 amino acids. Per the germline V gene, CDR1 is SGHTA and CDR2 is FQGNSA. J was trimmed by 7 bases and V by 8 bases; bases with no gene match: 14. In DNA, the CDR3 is TGTGCCAGCGCTGCCAGGCTAGCGGGGGCCCAAAATGAGCAGTTCTTC. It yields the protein CASAARLAGAQNEQFF.

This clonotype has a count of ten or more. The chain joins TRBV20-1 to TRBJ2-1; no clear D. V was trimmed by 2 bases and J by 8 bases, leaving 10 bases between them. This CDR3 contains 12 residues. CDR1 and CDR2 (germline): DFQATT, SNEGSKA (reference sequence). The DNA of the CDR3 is TGCAGTGCTAGATTTCTAACCGATGAGCAGTTCTTC. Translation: CSARFLTDEQFF.

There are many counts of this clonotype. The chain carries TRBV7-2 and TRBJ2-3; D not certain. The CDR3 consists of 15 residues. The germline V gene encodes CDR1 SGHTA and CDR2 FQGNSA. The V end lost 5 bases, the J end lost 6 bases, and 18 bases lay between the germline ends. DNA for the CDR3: TGTGCCAGCAGCCACCCTGCATCCCTCTCGGATACGCAGTATTTT. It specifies CASSHPASLSDTQYF.

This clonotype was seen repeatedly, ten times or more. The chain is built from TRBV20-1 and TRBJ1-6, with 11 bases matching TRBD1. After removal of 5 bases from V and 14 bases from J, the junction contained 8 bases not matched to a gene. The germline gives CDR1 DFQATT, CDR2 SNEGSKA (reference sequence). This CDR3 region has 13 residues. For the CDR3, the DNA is TGCAGTGCTGAGGGCGGACAGGGGGCCACCCTCCACTTT. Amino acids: CSAEGGQGATLHF.